These 27 T cell receptor beta chains were sequenced from one sample in a study of blood T cells in healthy people across ages. A sample-barcoded 5' primer and a J-beta primer mix were used in a second PCR of roughly 6 to 11 cycles. Each CDR3 protein gets one entry after TCRdb re-called the 5' RACE reads with MiXCR. The sample has around 1,000,000 distinct CDR3 sequences; approximately 25% are singletons. This same sample was also taken into another study, of T cells of mothers and their children.

Sequencing used blood. These receptors all stem from a girl under 10 years old in good health.

The rearrangement uses TRBV20-1 and TRBJ2-1; tentatively, D is TRBD1 (6 bases). The CDR3 covers 18 residues. V was cut by 5 bases and J by 1 base, with 24 bases left in between. CDR1 is DFQATT, CDR2 SNEGSKA, per germline (reference sequence). CDR3 loop: CSAQRPGRGIESYNEQFF. CDR3 sequence (DNA): TGCAGTGCTCAACGACCGGGCAGGGGAATAGAGTCCTACAATGAGCAGTTCTTC.

CDR3 coding DNA: TGCGCCAGCAGCCAAGGGACTAGCGGGAGGGCCGGGGAGACCCAGTACTTC. Protein product: CASSQGTSGRAGETQYF. This chain links TRBV4-1 with TRBJ2-5, with 15 bases fitting TRBD2. With 1 base clipped from V and 5 bases from J, the junction kept 5 bases outside the gene matches. The CDR3 contains 17 residues. CDR1 is MGHRA, CDR2 YSYEKL, per germline.

This clonotype was counted between two and nine times. The V and J genes are TRBV9 and TRBJ2-7; D remains ambiguous. V was pared by 0 bases and J by 5 bases, with 12 bases between. The CDR3 has 14 amino acids. CDR1 SGDLS and CDR2 YYNGEE come from the germline V gene. The CDR3 bases are TGTGCCAGCAGCGTAGGGGTCCCATCCCACGAGCAGTACTTC. Its protein product is CASSVGVPSHEQYF.

The rearrangement joins TRBV6-1 to TRBJ1-1; 9 nucleotides agree with TRBD1. The CDR3 contains 17 residues. The germline V gene encodes CDR1 MNHNS and CDR2 SASEGT. V gave up 7 bases and J gave up 1 base; unmatched junction bases: 13. In DNA, the CDR3 is TGTGCCAGCAATTTAGGGACAGGGTCCGGGCAGAACACTGAAGCTTTCTTT. This sequence encodes CASNLGTGSGQNTEAFF.

This chain uses TRBV7-9 with TRBJ2-7; 13 nucleotides align to TRBD2. The CDR3 is made up of 16 amino acids. Germline CDR1 SEHNR, CDR2 FQNEAQ (reference sequence). Trimming took 4 bases from V and 3 from J; bases not matched to a gene: 6. The CDR3, as DNA: TGTGCCAGCAGCTCCCGGACTAGCGGGAGTTTCTACGAGCAGTACTTC. Translating it yields CASSSRTSGSFYEQYF.

The chain employs TRBV3-1 and TRBJ2-5, with 7 bases that match TRBD2. V was pared by 4 bases and J by 5 bases, with 10 bases of the junction left unmatched. This CDR3 is built from 15 residues. Germline CDR1 is LGHDT and CDR2 is YNNKEL (reference sequence). CDR3 amino acids: CASSPRTSSVETQYF. CDR3 coding DNA: TGTGCCAGCAGCCCAAGGACTAGTTCGGTGGAGACCCAGTACTTC.

CDR3 coding DNA: TGTGCCAGCGGAATGGACAGGGACAATCAGCCCCAGCATTTT. As protein: CASGMDRDNQPQHF. The gene calls are TRBV27 and TRBJ1-5, with 8 positions matching TRBD1. The germline gives CDR1 MNHEY, CDR2 SMNVEV (reference sequence). Trimming cost V 8 bases and J 3 bases; bases outside gene matches: 6. The CDR3 extends over 14 amino acids.

The J gene is TRBJ2-1, the V gene TRBV28; either TRBD1 or TRBD2 may supply D (7 bases each). The length of the CDR3 is 18 residues. V was pared by 4 bases and J by 6 bases, with 25 bases between. Germline CDR1 is MDHEN and CDR2 is SYDVKM. In DNA, the CDR3 is TGTGCCAGCAGTTGGATATTACACCCCCCCAGGGGGGGCAATGAGCAGTTCTTC. This sequence encodes CASSWILHPPRGGNEQFF.

The chain carries TRBV25-1 and TRBJ2-5, with a weak D call TRBD2 (6 bases). Germline lookup yields CDR1 MGHDK and CDR2 SYGVNS. The V gene lost 1 base and the J gene lost 5 bases, with 17 bases spanning the gap. The CDR3 is 16 amino acids. CDR3 nucleotides: TGTGCCAGCAGTGAATTAGGAGGGTTCGATAAGGAGACCCAGTACTTC. Translation: CASSELGGFDKETQYF.

The CDR3 reads CASSFLFGSPMGETQYF. DNA for the CDR3: TGTGCCAGCAGTTTTTTATTTGGGTCCCCGATGGGCGAGACCCAGTACTTC. The chain employs TRBV28 and TRBJ2-5, with no clear D. Per the germline V gene, CDR1 is MDHEN and CDR2 is SYDVKM. The CDR3 totals 17 residues. V was cut by 3 bases and J by 5 bases, with 22 bases left in between.

This chain uses TRBV12-3 or TRBV12-4 with TRBJ2-1; the match to TRBD2 covers 10 bases. V lost 5 bases and J lost 7; bases outside the gene matches: 8. The CDR3 runs to 15 residues. CDR3 residues: CASSPTSGDGNEQFF. The CDR3 bases are TGTGCCAGCAGTCCCACTAGCGGGGATGGGAATGAGCAGTTCTTC.

This sequence joins TRBV3-1 and TRBJ2-7, with a possible D match to TRBD1 (6 bases). The DNA end is more similar to TRBJ2-1, so the J call may be wrong. Looked up from germline, CDR1 is LGHDT and CDR2 is YNNKEL (reference sequence). CDR3 length equals 17 residues. CDR3 DNA: TGTGCCAGCAGCCAAGAGAGGGGGTATGACTTCCGCAATGAGCAGTTCTTC. Translating it yields CASSQERGYDFRNEQFF.

This clonotype was counted only a few times. The chain couples TRBV6-6 to TRBJ2-5; unclear D gene. From germline, CDR1 is MNHNY and CDR2 SVGAGI (reference sequence). The CDR3 has 15 residues. Trimming stripped 7 bases from V and 1 base from J, with 16 bases between. The CDR3 is CASNPEGKGQETQYF. Written as DNA, the CDR3 is TGTGCCAGCAACCCGGAAGGGAAGGGCCAAGAGACCCAGTACTTC.

The V gene is TRBV2, the J gene TRBJ2-1; 8 positions match TRBD2. The germline V gene has CDR1 SNHLY and CDR2 FYNNEI. The ends lost 3 bases at V and 13 bases at J; junction bases unmatched: 14. There are 15 residues in the CDR3. CDR3 DNA sequence: TGTGCCAGCAGTGAGAGTAGCGGGGACCCCGGTAGACAGTTCTTC. This encodes CASSESSGDPGRQFF.

V gene TRBV27 combines with J gene TRBJ1-5; D is unclear. The V end lost 3 bases, the J end lost 7 bases, and 10 bases lay between the germline ends. The CDR3 consists of 13 residues. Germline V gives CDR1 MNHEY, CDR2 SMNVEV (reference sequence). The CDR3 here is CASSFELGQPQHF. Here the CDR3 DNA reads TGTGCCAGCAGTTTTGAGCTGGGCCAGCCCCAGCATTTT.

This rearrangement joins TRBV3-1 to TRBJ1-4; 7 nucleotides match TRBD1. CDR3 length: 17 amino acids. Germline lookup yields CDR1 LGHDT and CDR2 YNNKEL (reference sequence). The J segment lost 0 bases and the V segment lost 2 bases, leaving 6 bases of the junction unmatched. The CDR3: CASSQSDRSATNEKLFF. DNA of the CDR3: TGTGCCAGCAGCCAATCGGACAGGAGTGCAACTAATGAAAAACTGTTTTTT. Based on the CDR3 plus reference TRBV3-1 and TRBJ1-4, the full variable domain is DTAVSQTPKYLVTQMGNDKSIKCEQNLGHDTMYWYKQDSKKFLKIMFSYNNKELIINETVPNRFSPKSPDKAHLNLHINSLELGDSAVYFCASSQSDRSATNEKLFFGSGTQLSVL.

This clonotype was picked up a small number of times. V is TRBV4-3 and J is TRBJ2-7; the D gene is possibly TRBD2 (5 bases). With 0 bases removed from V and 3 bases from J, the gap between germline ends came to 12 bases. CDR1 and CDR2 from the germline V gene are LGHNA and YSLEER. The CDR3 sequence is 15 residues long. CDR3 sequence reads: CASSQDGGEFYEQYF. CDR3 nucleotide sequence: TGCGCCAGCAGCCAAGATGGTGGGGAGTTCTACGAGCAGTACTTC.

This chain uses TRBV7-2 with TRBJ2-2; no clear D. The germline gives CDR1 SGHTA, CDR2 FQGNSA. There are 13 residues in the CDR3. V was pared by 5 bases and J by 9 bases, with 13 bases between. CDR3 residues: CASSIRPVRELFF. CDR3 DNA: TGTGCCAGCAGCATTAGGCCCGTCCGGGAGCTGTTTTTT.

The rearrangement links TRBV27 to TRBJ2-1, with TRBD2 matching over 14 bases. Per the germline V gene, CDR1 is MNHEY and CDR2 is SMNVEV (reference sequence). CDR3 length equals 17 residues. V was pared by 2 bases and J by 7 bases, with 7 bases of the junction left unmatched. CDR3 protein: CASSLIGTSGSFNEQFF. DNA of the CDR3: TGTGCCAGCAGTTTAATCGGGACTAGCGGGAGCTTTAATGAGCAGTTCTTC.

This clonotype was seen a few times. The rearrangement links TRBV3-1 to TRBJ2-7; TRBD1 might be the D (5 bases). The CDR3 has 12 residues. V was cut by 4 bases and J by 6 bases, with 10 bases left in between. Germline V gene data show CDR1 as LGHDT and CDR2 as YNNKEL (reference sequence). The CDR3 here is CASSPGQFEQYF. CDR3 sequence (DNA): TGTGCCAGCAGCCCAGGACAATTCGAGCAGTACTTC.

There are a few counts of this clonotype. DNA of the CDR3: TGTGCCAGCAGTTTATTCTACAGTTCCCTACTAGCGGGACCGGTAGATACGCAGTATTTT. Its translation is CASSLFYSSLLAGPVDTQYF. V gene TRBV28 combines with J gene TRBJ2-3, with 10 bases lining up with TRBD2. CDR1 MDHEN and CDR2 SYDVKM come from the germline V gene. Trimming removed 1 base from V and 5 bases from J; junction bases left unmatched: 18. The CDR3 has 20 amino acids.

This clonotype was counted only a few times. V usage is TRBV4-2 and J usage is TRBJ1-2; 9 bases agree with TRBD1. CDR1 and CDR2 from the germline V gene are LGHNA and YNFKEQ. Trimming took 6 bases from V and 4 from J; bases not matched to a gene: 3. The CDR3 has 13 amino acids. The CDR3 sequence: CASSTGGAYGYTF. The CDR3 DNA follows: TGTGCCAGCAGTACAGGGGGCGCCTATGGCTACACCTTC.

This clonotype was seen only once. The DNA of the CDR3 is TGTGCCAGCCCCCCGCTTTTGGGCGTTCAGTACTTC. Protein product: CASPPLLGVQYF. The chain is built from TRBV7-8 and TRBJ2-4, with D hard to call. Per the germline V gene, CDR1 is SGHVS and CDR2 is FQNEAQ. The CDR3 covers 12 residues. Trimming took 8 bases from V and 11 from J, leaving 16 bases between them.

The rearrangement uses TRBV20-1 and TRBJ1-1, with D perhaps TRBD1 (6 bases). This CDR3 has 12 amino acids. The ends were cut back, 3 bases at V and 5 bases at J, with 10 bases in the middle. Germline values: CDR1 DFQATT, CDR2 SNEGSKA (reference sequence). CDR3 region: CSARAGVTEAFF. CDR3 coding DNA: TGCAGTGCTAGGGCAGGGGTGACTGAAGCTTTCTTT.

This clonotype was picked up a small number of times. The chain recombines TRBV4-1 with TRBJ2-6; unclear D gene. CDR3 length equals 16 residues. V lost 2 bases and J 0 bases, leaving 8 bases between the germline ends. Germline CDR1 reads MGHRA; CDR2 reads YSYEKL. The CDR3 protein is CASSQPWVSGANVLTF. In nucleotides, the CDR3 is TGCGCCAGCAGCCAACCCTGGGTCTCTGGGGCCAACGTCCTGACTTTC.

In this sample, this clonotype turned up a few times. This chain joins TRBV4-2 and TRBJ1-5; possibly TRBD1 for D (5 bases). Trimming stripped 4 bases from V and 3 bases from J, with 13 bases between. The CDR3 consists of 15 residues. The germline CDR1 and CDR2 sequences are LGHNA and YNFKEQ. In DNA form, the CDR3 reads TGTGCCAGCAGCCTTCTACAGGAAGCCAATCAGCCCCAGCATTTT. This codes for CASSLLQEANQPQHF.

This rearrangement joins TRBV28 to TRBJ2-7; a possible D gene is TRBD2 (5 bases). The length of the CDR3 is 13 residues. Deletions cut 4 bases from V and 3 bases from J, with 10 bases between. Germline V gene lookup returns CDR1 MDHEN and CDR2 SYDVKM. Written as DNA, the CDR3 is TGTGCCAGCAGTTCGCCCGGGATCTACGAGCAGTACTTC. It encodes CASSSPGIYEQYF.